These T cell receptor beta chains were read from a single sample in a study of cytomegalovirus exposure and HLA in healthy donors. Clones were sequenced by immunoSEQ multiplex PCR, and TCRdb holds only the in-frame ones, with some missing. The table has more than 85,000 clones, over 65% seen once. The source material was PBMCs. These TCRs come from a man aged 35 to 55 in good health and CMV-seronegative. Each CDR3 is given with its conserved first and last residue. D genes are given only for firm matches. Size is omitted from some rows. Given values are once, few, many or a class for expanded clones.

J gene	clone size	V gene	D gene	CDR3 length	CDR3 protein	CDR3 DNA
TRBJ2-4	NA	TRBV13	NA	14	CASSLLGGGNIQYF	TGTGCCAGCAGCCTACTAGGGGGGGGGAACATTCAGTACTTC
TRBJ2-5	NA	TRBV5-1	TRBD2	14	CASSPGGTQETQYF	TGCGCCAGCAGCCCGGGGGGGACACAAGAGACCCAGTACTTC
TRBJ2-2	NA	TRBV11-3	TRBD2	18	CASSLGRGGAPNTGELFF	TGTGCCAGCAGCTTAGGGCGCGGGGGGGCCCCGAACACCGGGGAGCTGTTTTTT
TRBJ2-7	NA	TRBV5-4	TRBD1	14	CASSLRQGKDEQYF	TGTGCCAGCAGCTTAAGACAGGGGAAGGACGAGCAGTACTTC
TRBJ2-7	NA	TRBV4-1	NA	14	CASSQEVTGYEQYF	TGCGCCAGCAGCCAAGAAGTAACAGGGTATGAGCAGTACTTC
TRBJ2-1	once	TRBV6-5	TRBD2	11	CASRGGGEQFF	TGTGCCAGCAGAGGCGGGGGTGAGCAGTTCTTC
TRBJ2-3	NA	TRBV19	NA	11	CASSSGDTQYF	TGTGCCAGTAGTTCAGGGGATACGCAGTATTTT
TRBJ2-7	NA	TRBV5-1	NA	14	CASSRGSELYEQYF	TGCGCCAGCAGCAGAGGATCCGAGCTCTACGAGCAGTACTTC
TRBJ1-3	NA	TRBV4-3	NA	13	CASSQDVAFTIYF	TGCGCCAGCAGCCAAGACGTGGCCTTCACCATATATTTT
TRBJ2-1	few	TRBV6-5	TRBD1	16	CASSYRRTGPHNEQFF	TGTGCCAGCAGTTATAGGAGGACAGGGCCCCACAATGAGCAGTTCTTC
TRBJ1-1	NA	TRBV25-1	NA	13	CASSEGVNTEAFF	TGCGCCAGCAGTGAGGGAGTGAACACTGAAGCTTTCTTT
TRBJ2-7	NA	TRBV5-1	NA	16	CASSPRAGQLAYEQYF	TGCGCCAGCAGCCCCCGGGCCGGACAGTTGGCCTACGAGCAGTACTTC
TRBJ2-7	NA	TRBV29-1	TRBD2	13	CSVGGGSSYEQYF	TGCAGCGTTGGGGGCGGGAGCTCCTACGAGCAGTACTTC
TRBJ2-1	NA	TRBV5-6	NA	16	CASSLATTVLYNEQFF	TGTGCCAGCAGCTTGGCGACGACTGTCCTTTACAATGAGCAGTTCTTC
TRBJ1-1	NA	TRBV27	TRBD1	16	CASKPGQGLSNTEAFF	TGTGCCAGCAAACCGGGACAGGGGCTATCGAACACTGAAGCTTTCTTT
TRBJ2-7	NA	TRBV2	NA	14	CASSDGQGSYEQYF	TGTGCCAGCAGTGACGGTCAGGGCTCCTACGAGCAGTACTTC
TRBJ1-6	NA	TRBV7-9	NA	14	CASSQGQGYSPLHF	TGTGCCAGCAGCCAGGGGCAGGGTTATTCACCCCTCCACTTT
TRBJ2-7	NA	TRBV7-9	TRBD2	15	CASSNSGGSSYEQYF	TGTGCCAGCAGCAATAGCGGGGGTAGCTCCTACGAGCAGTACTTC
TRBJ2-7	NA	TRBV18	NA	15	CASSVSPRDFYEQYF	TGTGCCAGCTCAGTCTCCCCCCGGGACTTCTACGAGCAGTACTTC
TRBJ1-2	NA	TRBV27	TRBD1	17	CASSLKFGTGGNYGYTF	TGTGCCAGCAGTTTAAAGTTTGGGACAGGGGGTAACTATGGCTACACCTTC
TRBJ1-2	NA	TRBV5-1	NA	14	CASSLGGVSYGYTF	TGCGCCAGCAGCTTGGGGGGCGTTAGCTATGGCTACACCTTC
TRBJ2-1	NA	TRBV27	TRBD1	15	CASSLPGQGAGEQFF	TGTGCCAGCAGTCTTCCGGGACAGGGGGCAGGTGAGCAGTTCTTC
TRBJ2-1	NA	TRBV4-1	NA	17	CASSQAGVRGSYNEQFF	TGCGCCAGCAGCCAAGCCGGAGTCAGGGGCTCCTACAATGAGCAGTTCTTC
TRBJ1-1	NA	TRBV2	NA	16	CASSTTIRQGGAEAFF	TGTGCCAGCTCAACCACGATTAGGCAGGGCGGCGCTGAAGCTTTCTTT
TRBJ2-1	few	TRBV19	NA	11	CASGSGVQQFF	TGTGCCAGTGGGTCGGGGGTGCAGCAGTTCTTC
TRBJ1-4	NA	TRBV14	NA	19	CASSQYFPGGEQLNEKLFF	TGTGCCAGCAGCCAATATTTCCCCGGGGGGGAGCAACTGAATGAAAAACTGTTTTTT
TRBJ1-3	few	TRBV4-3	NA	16	CASSLLTEGIGNTIYF	TGCGCCAGCAGCCTCTTGACGGAGGGCATTGGAAACACCATATATTTT
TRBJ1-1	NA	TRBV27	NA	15	CASRLGTFGNTEAFF	TGTGCCAGCAGGTTGGGGACATTTGGGAACACTGAAGCTTTCTTT
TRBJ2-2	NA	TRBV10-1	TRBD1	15	CASRPGTGNTGELFF	TGCGCCAGCAGACCCGGGACAGGGAACACCGGGGAGCTGTTTTTT
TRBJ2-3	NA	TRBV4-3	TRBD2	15	CASSPQRGASDTQYF	TGCGCCAGCAGCCCCCAGCGGGGGGCCTCAGATACGCAGTATTTT
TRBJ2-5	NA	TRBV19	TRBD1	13	CASSNRGRETQYF	TGTGCCAGTAGCAACAGGGGCCGAGAGACCCAGTACTTC
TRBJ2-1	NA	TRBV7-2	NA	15	CASSVSRVPWRGQFF	TGTGCCAGCAGCGTCTCCCGGGTCCCCTGGAGGGGGCAGTTCTTC
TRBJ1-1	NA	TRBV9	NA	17	CASSTIPGGGQFTEAFF	TGTGCCAGCAGTACCATTCCCGGGGGTGGCCAATTCACCGAAGCTTTCTTT
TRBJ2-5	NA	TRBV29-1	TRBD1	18	CSVEVSGVGTGAGETQYF	TGCAGCGTTGAAGTGAGCGGAGTCGGGACAGGGGCGGGAGAGACCCAGTACTTC
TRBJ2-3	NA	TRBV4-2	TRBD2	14	CASSQPGLADTQYF	TGTGCCAGCAGCCAACCGGGACTAGCAGATACGCAGTATTTT
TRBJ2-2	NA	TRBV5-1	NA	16	CASSFRTVSDTGELFF	TGCGCCAGCAGCTTTCGGACAGTTTCCGACACCGGGGAGCTGTTTTTT
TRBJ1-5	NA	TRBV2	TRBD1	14	CASSEGQRNQPQHF	TGTGCCAGCAGTGAGGGACAGAGAAATCAGCCCCAGCATTTT
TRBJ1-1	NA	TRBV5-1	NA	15	CASSSNRVSNTEAFF	TGCGCCAGCAGCAGCAACAGGGTCTCCAACACTGAAGCTTTCTTT
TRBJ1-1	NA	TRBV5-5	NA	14	CASSRRGMNTEAFF	TGTGCCAGCAGCCGAAGGGGCATGAACACTGAAGCTTTCTTT
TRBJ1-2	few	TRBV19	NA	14	CASSMEQELYGYTF	TGTGCCAGTAGTATGGAACAGGAGCTCTATGGCTACACCTTC
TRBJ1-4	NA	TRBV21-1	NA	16	CASSPSGGGRMGKLFF	TGTGCCAGCAGCCCCTCGGGGGGAGGGCGAATGGGAAAACTGTTTTTT
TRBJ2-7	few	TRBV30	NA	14	CAWSVKLAIYEQYF	TGTGCCTGGAGTGTCAAACTAGCTATCTACGAGCAGTACTTC
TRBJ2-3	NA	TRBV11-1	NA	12	CASSPSTDTQYF	TGTGCCAGCAGCCCAAGCACAGATACGCAGTATTTT
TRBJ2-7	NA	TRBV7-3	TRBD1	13	CASSPDRVGEQYF	TGTGCCAGCAGCCCCGACAGGGTGGGGGAGCAGTACTTC
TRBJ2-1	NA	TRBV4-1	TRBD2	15	CASSQGLAGSGEQFF	TGCGCCAGCAGCCAAGGGCTAGCGGGGTCTGGTGAGCAGTTCTTC
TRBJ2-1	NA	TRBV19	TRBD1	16	CASSKPGQGPLREQFF	TGTGCCAGTAGTAAACCGGGACAGGGACCCTTGCGGGAGCAGTTCTTC
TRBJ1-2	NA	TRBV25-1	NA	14	CASSESLDSRGYTF	TGTGCCAGCAGTGAATCCTTGGACAGCCGTGGCTACACCTTC
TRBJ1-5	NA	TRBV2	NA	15	CASSIAGGWDQPQHF	TGTGCCAGCAGTATCGCTGGGGGCTGGGATCAGCCCCAGCATTTT
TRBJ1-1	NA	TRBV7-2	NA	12	CASSFRAAEAFF	TGTGCCAGCAGCTTCAGGGCGGCTGAAGCTTTCTTT
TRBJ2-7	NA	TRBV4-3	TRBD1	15	CASSQGTGQPYEQYF	TGCGCCAGCAGCCAAGGGACAGGGCAACCCTACGAGCAGTACTTC
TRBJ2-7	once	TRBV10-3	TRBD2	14	CAISGASGYGEQYF	TGTGCCATCAGTGGGGCTAGCGGGTACGGCGAGCAGTACTTC
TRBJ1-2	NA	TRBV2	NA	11	CASSIRAYYTF	TGTGCCTCCTCTATCAGGGCCTACTACACCTTC